One and the same sample provided the 23 T cell receptor beta chains below, sequenced in a study of identical twins. TCRdb analysed the 5' RACE reads with MiXCR anew, one entry per CDR3 protein. Of roughly 230,000 distinct CDR3 sequences listed, about 8.3% are singletons. The sample was also linked to a second study, of yellow fever vaccine responses in identical twins.

The material sequenced was CD8+ T cells sorted from blood. Receptor source: a woman aged 18 to 35 in good health.

This clonotype was observed many times. The chain recombines TRBV4-3 with TRBJ2-1, with unresolved D. The CDR3 length is 16 residues. Germline CDR1 is LGHNA and CDR2 is YSLEER. V was shortened by 0 bases and J by 0 bases, with 9 bases between the two germline ends. CDR3 protein: CASSQDHRGSYNEQFF. The CDR3 nucleotides read TGCGCCAGCAGCCAAGATCACCGTGGCTCCTACAATGAGCAGTTCTTC.

This clonotype was observed many times. This sequence joins TRBV13 and TRBJ1-2; 8 bases are shared with TRBD1. V lost 5 bases, J lost 4 bases, and 6 bases stayed unmatched. The CDR3 extends over 14 amino acids. From germline, CDR1 is PRHDT and CDR2 FYEKMQ (reference sequence). The CDR3 nucleotides are TGTGCCAGCAGCCTACAGGGGGGTGGCTATGGCTACACCTTC. Translated: CASSLQGGGYGYTF.

The chain joins TRBV7-9 to TRBJ2-7; no firm D call. Trimming took 10 bases from V and 1 from J, leaving 14 bases between them. Germline V CDR1 and CDR2: SEHNR, FQNEAQ (reference sequence). The CDR3 has 13 amino acids. The CDR3 loop reads CAISRTASYEQYF. The CDR3 DNA sequence: TGTGCCATCAGTCGGACGGCATCCTACGAGCAGTACTTC.

This clonotype was found many times. The rearrangement joins TRBV29-1 to TRBJ2-1, with D hard to call. This CDR3 has 12 amino acids. Trimming removed 2 bases at V and 7 bases at J, with 9 bases between. Per germline, CDR1 SQVTM and CDR2 ANQGSEA. The CDR3 spells CSVEPVPNEQFF. The CDR3 nucleotides read TGCAGCGTTGAACCTGTGCCGAATGAGCAGTTCTTC.

The chain is built from TRBV12-3 or TRBV12-4 and TRBJ1-5; D is undetermined. Trimming shortened V by 0 bases and J by 7 bases, and 7 bases separated the two germline ends. The CDR3 runs 13 residues. CDR3 protein: CASSLAPDQPQHF. Here the CDR3 DNA reads TGTGCCAGCAGTTTAGCCCCTGACCAGCCCCAGCATTTT.

Only one count was recorded for this clonotype. This chain uses TRBV18 with TRBJ2-1; 7 bases are a match to TRBD1. This CDR3 has 17 residues. Germline V CDR1 and CDR2: KGHSH, LQKENI. Losses at the gene ends were 1 base for V and 6 bases for J; bases not matched to a gene: 12. The CDR3 region is CASSPLRTRQGGNEQFF. The CDR3 DNA is TGTGCCAGCTCACCACTAAGGACCCGACAGGGTGGCAATGAGCAGTTCTTC.

This clonotype was recorded a few times. J is TRBJ1-5 and V is TRBV6-5; 9 nucleotides align to TRBD1. This CDR3 is built from 16 residues. Losses at the gene ends were 2 bases for V and 5 bases for J; bases not matched to a gene: 7. Germline-derived CDR1 and CDR2 are MNHEY and SVGAGI. The CDR3 sequence is CASSYGGTGSDQPQHF. The DNA of the CDR3 is TGTGCCAGCAGTTACGGGGGGACAGGGTCCGATCAGCCCCAGCATTTT.

Many counts were recorded for this clonotype. The chain couples TRBV7-9 to TRBJ2-7; maybe TRBD1 (6 bases). CDR3 size: 14 residues. Trimming pared 5 bases from V and 0 bases from J, leaving 11 bases between. Germline CDR1 is SEHNR and CDR2 is FQNEAQ (reference sequence). The chain's CDR3 is CASSPRTDSYEQYF. CDR3 in DNA: TGTGCCAGCAGCCCCCGGACAGACTCCTACGAGCAGTACTTC.

This clonotype was seen at least ten times. The rearrangement links TRBV3-1 to TRBJ2-6; D gene unclear. The CDR3 has 15 residues. Germline lookup yields CDR1 LGHDT and CDR2 YNNKEL (reference sequence). V was clipped by 5 bases and J by 0 bases, with 8 bases between them. The CDR3 DNA sequence: TGTGCCAGCAGCGAACGGGTCTCTGGGGCCAACGTCCTGACTTTC. This encodes CASSERVSGANVLTF.

The chain links TRBV12-3 or TRBV12-4 to TRBJ1-2, with D uncertain. The CDR3 covers 12 residues. V shed 3 bases and J shed 6 bases, with 8 bases lying between them. The CDR3 protein is CASSFDPDGYTF. CDR3 coding DNA: TGTGCCAGCAGTTTCGATCCTGATGGCTACACCTTC.

This clonotype was picked up many times. The gene calls are TRBV29-1 and TRBJ2-7; possibly TRBD1 for D (5 bases). Trimming cost V 6 bases and J 0 bases, with 6 bases left between them. Germline V lookup: CDR1 SQVTM, CDR2 ANQGSEA. CDR3 size: 11 residues. The CDR3 spells CSVDSSYEQYF. Here the CDR3 DNA reads TGCAGCGTCGACAGCTCCTACGAGCAGTACTTC.

The chain has TRBV10-2 and TRBJ2-7; 7 bases align to TRBD2. Looked up from germline, CDR1 is WSHSY and CDR2 is SAAADI. V shed 2 bases, J shed 2 bases, and the junction held 3 bases outside the gene matches. This CDR3 has 14 amino acids. CDR3 sequence: CASSELAVTYEQYF. In nucleotides, the CDR3 is TGCGCCAGCAGTGAGCTAGCGGTAACCTACGAGCAGTACTTC.

This clonotype occurred a few times. The rearrangement joins TRBV29-1 to TRBJ2-4; D assignment may be TRBD1 or TRBD2 (5 bases each). Trimming pared 6 bases from V and 4 bases from J, leaving 16 bases between. Germline lookup yields CDR1 SQVTM and CDR2 ANQGSEA. The CDR3 sequence is 14 residues long. This CDR3 is CSVITGTAKNIQYF. The CDR3 region has the DNA TGCAGCGTGATTACCGGGACCGCAAAAAACATTCAGTACTTC.

This clonotype was seen only a few times. J is TRBJ2-1 and V is TRBV7-3; possibly TRBD1 for D (6 bases). Per germline, CDR1 SGHTA and CDR2 FQGTGA. Trimming left V 5 bases short and J 4 bases short, with 12 bases between. The CDR3 has 14 residues. CDR3 sequence (DNA): TGTGCCAGCAGCCCACAGGACAGTTACAATGAGCAGTTCTTC. As protein: CASSPQDSYNEQFF.

This clonotype was picked up a small number of times. V is TRBV3-1 and J is TRBJ2-7; D may match TRBD1 or TRBD2 (5 bases each). V lost 3 bases and J lost 2, with 11 bases in between. CDR1 and CDR2 from the germline V gene are LGHDT and YNNKEL (reference sequence). This CDR3 spans 14 amino acids. CDR3 bases: TGTGCCAGCAGCCACGAGGGGTTGACCTACGAGCAGTACTTC. The encoded protein is CASSHEGLTYEQYF.

This clonotype was detected a few times. The chain links TRBV10-3 to TRBJ2-3; no reliable D call. CDR1 ENHRY and CDR2 SYGVKD come from the germline V gene. Trimming took 0 bases from V and 2 from J, leaving 15 bases between them. The CDR3 covers 17 residues. The CDR3 DNA follows: TGTGCCATCAGTGAGTCGACTCTTTTACAAGTCACAGATACGCAGTATTTT. It translates to CAISESTLLQVTDTQYF.

This clonotype showed up just a few times. Germline is not matched at one junction end, which may reflect a read error. V and J are TRBV29-1 and TRBJ2-1; either TRBD1 or TRBD2 may supply D (5 bases each). Germline V gene sequence: CDR1 SQVTM, CDR2 ANQGSEA. The CDR3 is made up of 11 amino acids. In DNA form, the CDR3 reads TGCAGCGTTTCTCAGAGGGGTTCCAGCGTCTTC. It is translated as CSVSQRGSSVF.

In this sample, this clonotype turned up a few times. The chain recombines TRBV2 with TRBJ2-6; perhaps TRBD2 as D (6 bases). CDR1 SNHLY and CDR2 FYNNEI come from the germline V gene. CDR3 length equals 17 residues. Trimming took off 2 bases at V and 3 bases at J, with 14 bases between the two ends. The CDR3 coding sequence is TGTGCCAGCAGTGAAAAGGACTATAAGATTGGGGCCAACGTCCTGACTTTC. Protein product: CASSEKDYKIGANVLTF.

The J gene is TRBJ1-5, the V gene TRBV6-2 or TRBV6-3; TRBD1 is a possible D gene (5 bases). The V gene's germline CDR1 is MNHEY and CDR2 SVGEGT. The CDR3 has 13 residues. V was clipped by 6 bases and J by 9 bases, with 15 bases between them. This CDR3 reads CASSPGHLRPQHF. The CDR3 coding sequence is TGTGCCAGCAGCCCCGGACATTTAAGGCCCCAGCATTTT.

Points on this clonotype: One base away lies a much larger clone, so this may be a sequencing read error. This chain links TRBV6-5 with TRBJ2-3; 8 bases match TRBD1. The CDR3 runs to 15 residues. In germline, CDR1 is MNHEY, CDR2 SVGAGI. The CDR3 DNA reads TGTGCCAGCAGTTGGACAGGGCCTAGCACAGGTACGCAGTATTTT. Its translation is CASSWTGPSTGTQYF.

V and J are TRBV20-1 and TRBJ2-7; 7 bases are a match to TRBD2. The CDR3 is 13 amino acids. Looked up from germline, CDR1 is DFQATT and CDR2 is SNEGSKA (reference sequence). J lost 4 bases, V lost 0 bases, and 3 bases had no gene match. CDR3 bases: TGCAGTGCTAGAGAAGCGGGGATTTACGAGCAGTACTTC. Residues: CSAREAGIYEQYF.

The chain couples TRBV9 to TRBJ2-7, with TRBD1 identical over 10 bases. The junction had 4 bases not matched to a gene; V was cut back by 4 bases and J by 3 bases. CDR3 size: 14 residues. Germline lookup yields CDR1 SGDLS and CDR2 YYNGEE. The CDR3 DNA sequence: TGTGCCAGCAGCTCGGGACAGGGGAACTACGAGCAGTACTTC. Amino acid sequence: CASSSGQGNYEQYF.

The chain is built from TRBV4-1 and TRBJ2-3; 7 nucleotides match TRBD2. V shed 0 bases and J 5 bases; nucleotides not matched to a gene: 5. Germline V gives CDR1 MGHRA, CDR2 YSYEKL. The CDR3 runs to 15 residues. CDR3 in amino acids: CASSQEVLARDTQYF. The CDR3, as DNA: TGCGCCAGCAGCCAAGAGGTACTAGCGAGAGATACGCAGTATTTT.